This record concerns one T cell receptor beta chain sequence. This entry is derived from a study of control samples from healthy donors and cancer patients. Method: immunoSEQ multiplex PCR; TCRdb's copy keeps in-frame clones and lacks some. The sample shows around 140,000 clones, 75% to 95% of them seen only once. CDR3 length equals 14 residues. CDR1 is WSHSY, CDR2 SAAADI, per germline. The V and J ends lost 5 bases and 8 bases respectively, with 16 bases between them. The sequenced material came from blood. V and J are TRBV10-2 and TRBJ2-1, with no clear D. The TCR originated in a man in his forties in good health. CDR3 amino acids: CASSNSLGLDEQFF. The CDR3, as DNA: TGCGCCAGCAGTAACAGCCTAGGGCTTGATGAGCAGTTCTTC.